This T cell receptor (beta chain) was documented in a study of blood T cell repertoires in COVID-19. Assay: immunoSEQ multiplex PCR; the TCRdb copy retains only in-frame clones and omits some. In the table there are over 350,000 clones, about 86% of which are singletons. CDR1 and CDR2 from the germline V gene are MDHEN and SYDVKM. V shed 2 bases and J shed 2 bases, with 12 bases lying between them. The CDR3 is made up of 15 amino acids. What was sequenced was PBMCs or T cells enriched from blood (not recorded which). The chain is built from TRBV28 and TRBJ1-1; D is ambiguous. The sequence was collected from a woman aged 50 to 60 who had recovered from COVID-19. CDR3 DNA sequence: TGTGCCAGCAGTTTAATGGAGGACTTTAACACTGAAGCTTTCTTT. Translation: CASSLMEDFNTEAFF.